Listed here are 5 T cell receptor beta chains from one sample, sequenced in a study of cytomegalovirus exposure and HLA in healthy donors. Both 60 Vbeta primers and 13 Jbeta primers went into the PCR. Assay used: immunoSEQ multiplex PCR; TCRdb lists only in-frame clones, some missing. The data contain about 110,000 clones, around 75% of them singletons. Material: PBMCs. The receptor set was obtained from a man aged 40-49 years in good health and CMV-seronegative.

The chain recombines TRBV7-9 with TRBJ1-4; tentative D call: TRBD1 (6 bases). Trimming took off 4 bases at V and 8 bases at J, with 14 bases between the two ends. The length of the CDR3 is 14 residues. Germline V CDR1 and CDR2: SEHNR, FQNEAQ (reference sequence). Written as DNA, the CDR3 is TGTGCCAGCAGCTCACAGGGTTACGGCGAAAAACTGTTTTTT. Translated: CASSSQGYGEKLFF.

V and J are TRBV9 and TRBJ2-3; 7 nucleotides agree with TRBD2. The V segment lost 0 bases and the J segment 5 bases; nucleotides outside the gene matches: 9. The germline gives CDR1 SGDLS, CDR2 YYNGEE. The CDR3 sequence is 16 residues long. CDR3 amino acids: CASSVADGGYKDTQYF. As DNA, the CDR3 is TGTGCCAGCAGCGTAGCTGACGGGGGGTATAAAGATACGCAGTATTTT.

This rearrangement joins TRBV5-4 to TRBJ1-5, with 7 bases identical to TRBD1. The CDR3 contains 15 residues. V trimming: 0 bases; J trimming: 4 bases; junction bases outside the gene matches: 4. The germline gives CDR1 SGHNT, CDR2 YYREEE (reference sequence). Here the CDR3 reads CASSLGPGGNQPQHF. CDR3 DNA: TGTGCCAGCAGCTTGGGGCCAGGGGGGAATCAGCCCCAGCATTTT.

The J gene is TRBJ2-7, the V gene TRBV27; 8 nucleotides line up with TRBD1. The CDR3 consists of 11 residues. The trim removed 5 bases at V and 8 bases at J, leaving 2 bases unmatched. Germline V CDR1 and CDR2: MNHEY, SMNVEV (reference sequence). DNA for the CDR3: TGTGCCAGCAGTCGACAGGGGCAGCAGTACTTC. It translates to CASSRQGQQYF.

V gene TRBV7-2 combines with J gene TRBJ2-1; D is uncertain. Germline CDR1 SGHTA, CDR2 FQGNSA. Trimming pared 3 bases from V and 4 bases from J, leaving 4 bases between. The CDR3 sequence is 12 residues long. Written as DNA, the CDR3 is TGTGCCAGCAGCTTTCCTTACAATGAGCAGTTCTTC. Translated, it gives CASSFPYNEQFF.